This record looks at one TCR beta chain sequence and its context. Its cognate antigen is unknown. This table comes from immunoSEQ multiplex PCR, and its TCRdb copy is limited to in-frame clones, with some not included. The sample lists more than 900,000 clones, roughly 74% occurring once. The data are from a study of shared clonotypes between healthy human individuals. Study-wide background: CD4 naive and CD4 memory each took three plates per donor, while CD8 naive took two and CD8 memory one. Overall study findings and caveats: Large sequencing depth failed to make sorted-subset sequencing complete, rarefaction showed. Donor clonotype sharing was expected to depend on sequencing depth.

Recent vaccinations or acute infections were absent in the healthy HIV-negative adult donors. Germline CDR1 reads SEHNR; CDR2 reads FQNEAQ (reference sequence). With V trimmed by 5 bases and J by 3 bases, 5 bases remained unmatched. This CDR3 contains 15 residues. The sequence was collected from a man aged 18 to 29 in good health. Some clones in this sample may be carry-over from other donors' samples. This chain connects TRBV7-9 to TRBJ1-5, with 9 bases fitting TRBD1. The sample comprised memory CD4+ T cells from PBMCs. Subset described: CD45RA-negative fraction. For the CDR3, the DNA is TGTGCCAGCAGCCATCAACAGGGGGCCAATCAGCCCCAGCATTTT. Residues: CASSHQQGANQPQHF.